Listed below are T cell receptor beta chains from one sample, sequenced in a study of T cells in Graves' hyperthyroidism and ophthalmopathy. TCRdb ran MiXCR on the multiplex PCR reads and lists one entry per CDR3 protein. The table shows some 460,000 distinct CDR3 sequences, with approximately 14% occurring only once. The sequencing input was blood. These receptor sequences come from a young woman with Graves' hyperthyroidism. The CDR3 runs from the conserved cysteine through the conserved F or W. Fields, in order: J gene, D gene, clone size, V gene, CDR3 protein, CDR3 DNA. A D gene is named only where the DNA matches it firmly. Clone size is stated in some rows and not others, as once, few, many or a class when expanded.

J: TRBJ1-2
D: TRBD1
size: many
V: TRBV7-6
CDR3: CASSSGPGQGMYGYTF
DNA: TGTGCCAGCAGCTCCGGACCGGGACAGGGGATGTATGGCTACACCTTC

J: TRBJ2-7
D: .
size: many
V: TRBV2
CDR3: CASSAFRGLGEQYF
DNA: TGTGCCAGCAGCGCCTTCCGGGGGCTGGGGGAGCAGTACTTC

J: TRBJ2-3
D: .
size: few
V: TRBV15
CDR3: CATSRDVIIRTDTQYF
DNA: TGTGCCACCAGCAGAGATGTGATCATACGCACAGATACGCAGTATTTT

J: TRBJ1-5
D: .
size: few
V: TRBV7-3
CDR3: CATSLRELNQPQHF
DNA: TGTGCCACCAGCTTAAGGGAGTTGAATCAGCCCCAGCATTTT

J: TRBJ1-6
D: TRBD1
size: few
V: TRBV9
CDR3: CASSEGQGESYNSPLHF
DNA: TGTGCCAGCAGCGAGGGACAGGGTGAATCCTATAATTCACCCCTCCACTTT

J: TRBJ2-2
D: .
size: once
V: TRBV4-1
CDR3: CASSQGISLATGELFF
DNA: TGCGCCAGCAGCCAAGGAATCAGTCTAGCAACCGGGGAGCTGTTTTTT

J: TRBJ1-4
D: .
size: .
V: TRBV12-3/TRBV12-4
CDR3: CASSLEGVREKLFF
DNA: TGTGCCAGCAGTTTAGAGGGGGTGAGGGAAAAACTGTTTTTT

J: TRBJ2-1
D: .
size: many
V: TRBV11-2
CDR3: CASSLDSQLVSNEQFF
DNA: TGTGCCAGCAGCTTAGATAGCCAGCTGGTTTCGAATGAGCAGTTCTTC

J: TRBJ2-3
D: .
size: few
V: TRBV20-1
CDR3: CSPVLRASTDTQYF
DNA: TGCAGCCCCGTTTTACGTGCTAGCACAGATACGCAGTATTTT

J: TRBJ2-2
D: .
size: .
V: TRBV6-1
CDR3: CASSATRKELFF
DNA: TGTGCCAGCAGCGCGACACGCAAGGAGCTGTTTTTT

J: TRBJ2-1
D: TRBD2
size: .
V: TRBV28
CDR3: CASSLEGLAGNSRIGEQFF
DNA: TGTGCCAGCAGTTTGGAAGGACTAGCGGGAAATTCACGTATTGGAGAGCAGTTCTTC

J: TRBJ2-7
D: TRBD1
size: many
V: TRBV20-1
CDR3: CSARMRDRAYEQYF
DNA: TGCAGTGCTAGAATGAGGGACAGGGCCTACGAGCAGTACTTC

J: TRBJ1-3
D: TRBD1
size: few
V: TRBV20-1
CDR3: CSATRDSGNTIYF
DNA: TGCAGTGCTACCCGGGACAGTGGAAACACCATATATTTT

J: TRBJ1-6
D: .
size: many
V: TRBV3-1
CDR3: CASSQGRRGHAPLHF
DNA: TGTGCCAGCAGCCAAGGTCGCAGGGGACACGCACCCCTCCACTTT

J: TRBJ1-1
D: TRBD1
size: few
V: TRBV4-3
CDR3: CASSHYRGDNTEAFF
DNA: TGCGCCAGCAGCCACTACAGGGGGGATAACACTGAAGCTTTCTTT

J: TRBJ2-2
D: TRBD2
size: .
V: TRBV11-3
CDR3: CASSSGIRLAGGNTGELFF
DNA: TGTGCCAGCAGCTCCGGAATAAGACTAGCGGGGGGGAACACCGGGGAGCTGTTTTTT

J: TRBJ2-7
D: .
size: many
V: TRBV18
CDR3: CASSSAVSYEQYF
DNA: TGTGCCAGCTCGTCGGCGGTCTCCTACGAGCAGTACTTC

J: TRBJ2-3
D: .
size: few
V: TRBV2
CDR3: CASSWGRGLTDTQYF
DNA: TGTGCCAGCAGTTGGGGGCGGGGTCTCACAGATACGCAGTATTTT

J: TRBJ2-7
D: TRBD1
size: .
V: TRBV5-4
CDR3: CASSRGQGVPPPREQYF
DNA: TGTGCCAGCAGCCGGGGACAGGGGGTTCCCCCTCCTCGTGAGCAGTACTTC

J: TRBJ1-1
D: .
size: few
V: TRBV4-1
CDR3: CASSQDSGRQSKNTEAFF
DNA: TGCGCCAGCAGCCAAGACTCGGGGCGACAGAGCAAGAACACTGAAGCTTTCTTT

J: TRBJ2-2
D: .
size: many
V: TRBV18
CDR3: CASSPRTNTGELFF
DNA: TGTGCCAGCTCACCACGAACGAACACCGGGGAGCTGTTTTTT

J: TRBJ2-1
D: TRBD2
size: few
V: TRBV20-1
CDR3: CSASSFGLVHNEQFF
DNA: TGCAGTGCTAGTAGTTTTGGACTAGTTCACAATGAGCAGTTCTTC

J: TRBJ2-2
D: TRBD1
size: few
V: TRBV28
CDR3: CASSFKRDRVLGTGELFF
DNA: TGTGCCAGCAGTTTTAAAAGGGACAGGGTGTTAGGCACCGGGGAGCTGTTTTTT

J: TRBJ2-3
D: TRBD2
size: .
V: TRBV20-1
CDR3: CSAGGIAGGTDTQYF
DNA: TGCAGTGCTGGGGGGATAGCGGGGGGGACAGATACGCAGTATTTT

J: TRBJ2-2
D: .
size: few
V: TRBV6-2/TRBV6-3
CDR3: CASSTSTGELFF
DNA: TGTGCCAGCAGTACGAGCACCGGGGAGCTGTTTTTT

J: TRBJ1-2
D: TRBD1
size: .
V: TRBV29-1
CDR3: CSASRQDRGGYTF
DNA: TGCAGCGCCTCACGCCAGGACAGGGGGGGCTACACCTTC

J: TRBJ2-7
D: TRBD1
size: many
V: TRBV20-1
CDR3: CSASRDSPYEQYF
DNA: TGCAGTGCTTCCCGGGACAGCCCCTACGAGCAGTACTTC

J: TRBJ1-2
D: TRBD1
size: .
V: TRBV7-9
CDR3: CASSGTGTGDYGYTF
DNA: TGTGCCAGCAGCGGAACCGGGACAGGAGACTATGGCTACACCTTC

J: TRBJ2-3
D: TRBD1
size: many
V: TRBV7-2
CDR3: CASSLIQGAQGTQYF
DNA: TGTGCCAGCAGCCTGATTCAGGGGGCGCAAGGTACGCAGTATTTT

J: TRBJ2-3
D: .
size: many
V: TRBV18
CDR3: CASSLERSTDTQYF
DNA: TGTGCCAGCTCACTGGAGCGGAGCACAGATACGCAGTATTTT

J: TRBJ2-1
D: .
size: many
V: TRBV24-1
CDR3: CATSDLEVSSYNEQFF
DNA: TGTGCCACCAGTGATTTGGAGGTGAGCTCCTACAATGAGCAGTTCTTC

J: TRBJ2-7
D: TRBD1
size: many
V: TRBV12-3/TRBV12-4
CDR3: CATKFGQGAREQYF
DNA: TGTGCCACCAAATTTGGACAGGGGGCGCGAGAGCAGTACTTC

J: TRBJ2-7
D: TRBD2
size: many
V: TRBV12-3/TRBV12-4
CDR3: CASRWTSGSDEQYF
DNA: TGTGCCAGCAGATGGACTAGCGGGAGCGACGAGCAGTACTTC

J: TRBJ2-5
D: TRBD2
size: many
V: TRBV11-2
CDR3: CASSLLAGRAAPQETQYF
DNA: TGTGCCAGCAGCTTACTAGCGGGACGGGCGGCGCCCCAAGAGACCCAGTACTTC

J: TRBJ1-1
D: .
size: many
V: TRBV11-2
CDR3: CASTHGGGGVTEAFF
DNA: TGTGCCAGCACCCACGGGGGAGGGGGTGTCACTGAAGCTTTCTTT

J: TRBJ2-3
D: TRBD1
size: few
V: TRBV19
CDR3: CASSGGTGPQSTDTQYF
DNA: TGTGCCAGTAGTGGGGGGACAGGCCCCCAGAGCACAGATACGCAGTATTTT

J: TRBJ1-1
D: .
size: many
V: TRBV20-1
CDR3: CSADNRSGRMNTEAFF
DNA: TGCAGTGCCGATAACCGTTCTGGGCGCATGAACACTGAAGCTTTCTTT

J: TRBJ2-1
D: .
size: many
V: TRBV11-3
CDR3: CASSLGPGATDEQFF
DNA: TGTGCCAGCAGCTTAGGTCCCGGCGCCACGGATGAGCAGTTCTTC

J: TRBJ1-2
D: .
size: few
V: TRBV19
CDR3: CASRSFRQDHIGYTF
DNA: TGTGCCAGTAGAAGTTTTAGACAGGATCATATTGGCTACACCTTC

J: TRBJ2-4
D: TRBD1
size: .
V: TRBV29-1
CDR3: CSVVGQTLAKNIQYF
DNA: TGCAGCGTTGTGGGACAGACCTTAGCCAAAAACATTCAGTACTTC

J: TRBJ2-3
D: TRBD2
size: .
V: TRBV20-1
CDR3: CSARTSGGSDTQYF
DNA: TGCAGTGCTCGGACTAGCGGGGGGTCAGATACGCAGTATTTT

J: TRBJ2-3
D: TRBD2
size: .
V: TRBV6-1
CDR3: CAGSDQAGGPDTQYF
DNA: TGTGCCGGCAGTGACCAAGCGGGGGGGCCAGATACGCAGTATTTT

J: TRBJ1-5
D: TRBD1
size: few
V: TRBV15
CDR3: CATTQGGSQPQHF
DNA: TGTGCCACCACCCAGGGGGGGAGTCAGCCCCAGCATTTT

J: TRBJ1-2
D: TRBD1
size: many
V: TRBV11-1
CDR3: CASSDRQGEDGYTF
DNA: TGTGCCAGCAGCGATCGACAGGGGGAGGATGGCTACACCTTC

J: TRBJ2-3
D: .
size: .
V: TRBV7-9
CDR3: CASSEGSQDTQYF
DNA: TGTGCCAGCAGCGAGGGGAGCCAAGATACGCAGTATTTT

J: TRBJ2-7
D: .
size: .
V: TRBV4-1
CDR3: CASSQETRGEQYF
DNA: TGCGCCAGCAGCCAGGAGACTAGAGGGGAGCAGTACTTC

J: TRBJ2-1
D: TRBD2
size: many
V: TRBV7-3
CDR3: CASSFRTGTSGYNEQFF
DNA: TGTGCCAGCAGCTTCAGAACCGGGACTAGCGGATACAATGAGCAGTTCTTC

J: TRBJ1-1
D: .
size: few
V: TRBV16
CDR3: CASSLEGAEAFF
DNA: TGTGCCAGCAGCCTCGAAGGGGCTGAAGCTTTCTTT

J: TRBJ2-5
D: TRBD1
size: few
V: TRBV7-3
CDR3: CASSLGTGFRETQYF
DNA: TGTGCCAGCAGCTTAGGGACAGGGTTTCGGGAGACCCAGTACTTC

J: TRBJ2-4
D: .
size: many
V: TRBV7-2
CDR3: CASSLGGTGSNIQYF
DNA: TGTGCCAGCAGCTTAGGGGGCACCGGATCTAACATTCAGTACTTC